The subject of this entry is one T cell receptor (beta chain). In the study's own analysis: Reference gene primers were amplified, and this amplification served to estimate nucleated cell counts. Here immunoSEQ multiplex PCR was the method, and the copy in TCRdb shows in-frame clones only, minus some. That table is the source of V, J and clone size, and D and trimming were worked out from the DNA. The top ten clones hold about 8.1% of a sample with about 200,000 clones, around four fifths of them seen once. This CDR3 is 14 amino acids long. V was cut by 11 bases and J by 6 bases, with 20 bases left in between. In germline, CDR1 is MDHEN, CDR2 SYDVKM. These data belong to a study of blood T cell repertoires in COVID-19. Across the whole study: There were acute and convalescent COVID-19 samples, and they came from the United States, Italy and Spain. The cDNA or gDNA used as material had been derived from T cells, B-cell-depleted T cells, or PBMCs.

The rearrangement uses TRBV28 and TRBJ1-5, with a weak D call TRBD1 (6 bases). What was sequenced was peripheral blood. The sequence was collected from a woman aged 45 to 65 with acute or convalescent COVID-19. CDR3 sequence (DNA): TGTGCCGAGGGGGACATTCTAACCGGTCAGCCCCAGCATTTT. Encoded protein: CAEGDILTGQPQHF.